This TCR beta chain came from a study of post-analysis software for immune sequencing data. The V gene lost 0 bases and the J gene lost 5 bases, with 10 bases spanning the gap. CDR1 and CDR2 from the germline V gene are SGHDN and FVKESK. The CDR3 runs to 14 residues. This clonotype has more than one count but fewer than ten. What it recognizes is unknown. Unique molecular identifiers tagged the TCR beta cDNA libraries. TCRdb reprocessed the PCR reads via MiXCR and lists one record per CDR3 protein. Here the sample spans about 680,000 distinct CDR3 sequences, approximately 60% being singletons. Notes on the study in general: Comparison of patients with controls showed five TRBV segments more frequent in patients, TRBV5-6, TRBV5-1 and TRBV20-1 among them.

Input material: blood. The chain couples TRBV14 to TRBJ1-1, with D unclear. The TCR comes from a girl under 10 years old with multiple sclerosis. This chain's CDR3 is CASSQDLLGTEAFF. DNA of the CDR3: TGTGCCAGCAGCCAAGATCTTTTAGGGACTGAAGCTTTCTTT.